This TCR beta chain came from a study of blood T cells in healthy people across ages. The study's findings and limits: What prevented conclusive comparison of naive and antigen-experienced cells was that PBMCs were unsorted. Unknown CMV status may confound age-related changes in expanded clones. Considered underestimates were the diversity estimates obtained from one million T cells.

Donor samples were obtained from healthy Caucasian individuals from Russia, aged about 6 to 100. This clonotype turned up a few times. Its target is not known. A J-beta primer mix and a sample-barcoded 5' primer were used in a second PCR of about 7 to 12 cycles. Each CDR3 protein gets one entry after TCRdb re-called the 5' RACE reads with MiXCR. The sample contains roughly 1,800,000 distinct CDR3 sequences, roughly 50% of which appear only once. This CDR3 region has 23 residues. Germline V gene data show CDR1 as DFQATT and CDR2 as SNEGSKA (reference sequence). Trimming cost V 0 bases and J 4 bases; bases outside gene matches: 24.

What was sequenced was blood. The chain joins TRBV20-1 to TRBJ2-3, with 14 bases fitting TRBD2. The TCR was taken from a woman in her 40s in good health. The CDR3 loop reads CSARELPQTTSGGAESLADTQYF. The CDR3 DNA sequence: TGCAGTGCTAGAGAGCTTCCCCAAACGACTAGCGGGGGGGCGGAATCCTTAGCAGATACGCAGTATTTT.